This T cell receptor (beta chain) stems from a study of shared clonotypes between healthy human individuals. Study-wide findings and caveats: Rarefaction curves obtained for sorted subsets showed sequencing incomplete despite large depth.

V lost 5 bases and J 1 base, leaving 11 bases between the germline ends. The CDR3 contains 14 residues. Germline V gene lookup returns CDR1 MDHEN and CDR2 SYDVKM. The repertoire was sequenced with immunoSEQ multiplex PCR; TCRdb's copy has only in-frame clones and lacks some. The data show around 1.1 million clones, with approximately 80% seen just once and 0.89% held by the top ten. A word on this clone: What it recognizes is unknown.

The TCR sequence derives from a man aged 18 to 29 in good health. Some clones in this sample may be carry-over from other donors' samples. The sequenced material came from memory CD4+ T cells from PBMCs. Regarding subset: CD45RA-negative fraction. The rearrangement links TRBV28 to TRBJ1-1, with TRBD1 as a possible D gene (5 bases). The CDR3 region is CASSPQGGNTEAFF. CDR3 DNA: TGTGCCAGCAGTCCTCAGGGTGGGAACACTGAAGCTTTCTTT.